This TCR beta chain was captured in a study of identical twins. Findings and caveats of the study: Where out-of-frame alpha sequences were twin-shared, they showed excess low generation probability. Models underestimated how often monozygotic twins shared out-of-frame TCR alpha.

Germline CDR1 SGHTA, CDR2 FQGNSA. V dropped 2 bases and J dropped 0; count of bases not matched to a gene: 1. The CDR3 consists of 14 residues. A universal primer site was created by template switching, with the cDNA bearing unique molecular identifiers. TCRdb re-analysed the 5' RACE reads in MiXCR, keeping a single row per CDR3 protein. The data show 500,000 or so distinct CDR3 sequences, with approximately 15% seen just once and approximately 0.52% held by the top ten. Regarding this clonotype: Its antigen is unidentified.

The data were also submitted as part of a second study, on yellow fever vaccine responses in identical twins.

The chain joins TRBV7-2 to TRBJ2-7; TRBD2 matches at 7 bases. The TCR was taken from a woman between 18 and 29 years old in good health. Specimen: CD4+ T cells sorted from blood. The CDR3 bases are TGTGCCAGCAGCTTAACTAGCGCCTCCTACGAGCAGTACTTC. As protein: CASSLTSASYEQYF.